This TCR beta chain is drawn from a study of cytomegalovirus exposure and HLA in healthy donors. Study information: There were roughly 110 million unique TCR beta sequences, drawn from around 180 million T cells, in an earlier analysis. Broader study findings: The study listed approximately 170 cytomegalovirus-associated TCR beta chains. Accurate HLA-A and HLA-B prediction from TCR beta sequences was reported for most subjects. In a later analysis, HLA-associated TCR beta chains were more clonally expanded than equally common others.

The V end lost 6 bases, the J end lost 2 bases, and 13 bases lay between the germline ends. CDR1 is MNHEY and CDR2 is SVGAGI in the germline V gene. This CDR3 is 14 amino acids long. PCR used 60 Vbeta primers and 13 Jbeta primers. Sequenced by immunoSEQ multiplex PCR; TCRdb stores in-frame clones only, minus some. The sample comprises about 130,000 clones, under 80% of which are singletons, and around 4.7% rests with the top ten. In regard to this clone: Its antigen is unidentified.

Sample: PBMCs. The clonotype was recovered from a man between 18 and 29 years old in good health and CMV-seropositive. V and J are TRBV6-5 and TRBJ1-2, with D uncertain. CDR3 nucleotides: TGTGCCAGCAGGAGACGGACTGCCAACTATGGCTACACCTTC. It yields the protein CASRRRTANYGYTF.